The sequence of this T cell receptor beta chain was determined in a study of blood T cell repertoires in COVID-19. Study-level background: T cells, B-cell-depleted T cells, or PBMCs provided the cDNA or gDNA that served as material.

Per the germline V gene, CDR1 is SGHVS and CDR2 is FQNEAQ. This CDR3 region has 16 residues. Trimming removed 6 bases from V and 4 bases from J; junction bases left unmatched: 12. Produced via immunoSEQ multiplex PCR; TCRdb's table is partial and in-frame only. The table includes 150,000 to 180,000 clones, about 88% detected once. Two negative PCRs, clearance, or symptom resolution had been documented for recovered Cohort 3 donors. This clonotype was obtained from a man between 45 and 60 years old who had recovered from COVID-19. Sequences were obtained from PBMCs or T cells enriched from blood (not recorded which). This sequence joins TRBV7-8 and TRBJ1-2, with 9 positions matching TRBD1. This CDR3 is CASSQTGGPRGYGYTF. The CDR3 nucleotides read TGTGCCAGCAGTCAGACAGGGGGACCACGTGGCTATGGCTACACCTTC.